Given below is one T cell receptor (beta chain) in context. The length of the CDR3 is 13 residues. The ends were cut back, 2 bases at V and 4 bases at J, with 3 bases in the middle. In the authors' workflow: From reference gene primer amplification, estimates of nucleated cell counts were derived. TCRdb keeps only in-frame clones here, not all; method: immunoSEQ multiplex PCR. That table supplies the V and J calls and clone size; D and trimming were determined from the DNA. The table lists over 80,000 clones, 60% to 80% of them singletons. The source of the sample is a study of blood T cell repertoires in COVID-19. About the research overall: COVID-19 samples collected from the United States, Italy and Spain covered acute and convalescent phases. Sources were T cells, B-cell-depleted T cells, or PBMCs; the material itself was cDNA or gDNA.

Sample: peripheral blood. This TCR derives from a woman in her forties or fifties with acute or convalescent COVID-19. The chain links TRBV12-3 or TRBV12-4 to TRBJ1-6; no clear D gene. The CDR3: CASSLTYNSPLHF. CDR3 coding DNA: TGTGCCAGCAGTTTAACTTATAATTCACCCCTCCACTTT.